Below, 28 T cell receptor beta chains from the same sample are listed, as sequenced in a study of cytomegalovirus exposure and HLA in healthy donors. 13 Jbeta primers and 60 Vbeta primers were used for the PCR. Assay: immunoSEQ multiplex PCR; the TCRdb copy retains only in-frame clones and omits some. The sample has some 94,000 clones; 55% to 75% are singletons. The specimen was PBMCs. These receptor sequences come from a man in his fifties or sixties in good health and CMV-seronegative.

This clone occurred a few times. This chain joins TRBV23-1 and TRBJ2-2, with TRBD1 matching over 8 bases. TRBV23-1 is assigned to the ORF class and has an uncertain function. The V gene end was trimmed by 9 bases and the J gene end by 2 bases; junction bases not matched to a gene: 5. The CDR3 has 14 amino acids. CDR3 nucleotides: TGCGCCAGTTATCCAGGGGGCAACACCGGGGAGCTGTTTTTT. This encodes CASYPGGNTGELFF.

The V call is TRBV4-1, the J call TRBJ1-2; D unclear. V was pared by 0 bases and J by 4 bases, with 6 bases between. This CDR3 is built from 13 residues. The V gene's germline CDR1 is MGHRA and CDR2 YSYEKL. CDR3 bases: TGCGCCAGCAGCCAAGATACCAGCTATGGCTACACCTTC. This encodes CASSQDTSYGYTF.

This clone was detected only once. CDR3 loop: CASSQDRGTAKVSLYEQYF. The CDR3 DNA sequence: TGTGCCAGCAGCCAAGATAGGGGGACAGCGAAAGTCTCCCTCTACGAGCAGTACTTC. V gene TRBV14 combines with J gene TRBJ2-7, with 7 bases aligning to TRBD1. Germline V gives CDR1 SGHDN, CDR2 FVKESK. V was clipped by 0 bases and J by 3 bases; unmatched bases: 17. There are 19 residues in the CDR3. Variable domain in full (rest from reference TRBV14 and TRBJ2-7): EAGVTQFPSHSVIEKGQTVTLRCDPISGHDNLYWYRRVMGKEIKFLLHFVKESKQDESGMPNNRFLAERTGGTYSTLKVQPAELEDSGVYFCASSQDRGTAKVSLYEQYFGPGTRLTVT.

This clone came up once. V and J are TRBV7-2 and TRBJ1-1; 10 bases line up with TRBD1. Germline V gene data show CDR1 as SGHTA and CDR2 as FQGNSA. The CDR3 has 14 amino acids. Losses at the gene ends were 3 bases for V and 4 bases for J; bases not matched to a gene: 2. The CDR3 coding sequence is TGTGCCAGCAGCTTTCGGACAGGGGGCACTGAAGCTTTCTTT. Protein product: CASSFRTGGTEAFF. Based on the CDR3 plus reference TRBV7-2 and TRBJ1-1, the full variable domain is GAGVSQSPSNKVTEKGKDVELRCDPISGHTALYWYRQSLGQGLEFLIYFQGNSAPDKSGLPSDRFSAERTGGSVSTLTIQRTQQEDSAVYLCASSFRTGGTEAFFGQGTRLTVV.

This clone has a handful of counts. V is TRBV9 and J is TRBJ1-3; D is unresolved. The germline V gene has CDR1 SGDLS and CDR2 YYNGEE. The CDR3 is made up of 13 amino acids. Trimming removed 6 bases from V and 0 bases from J, with 7 bases in between. The CDR3 nucleotides read TGTGCCAGCACAACAGACTCTGGAAACACCATATATTTT. Amino acids: CASTTDSGNTIYF.

The chain links TRBV18 to TRBJ1-4; D might be TRBD1 (5 bases). Germline CDR1 is KGHSH and CDR2 is LQKENI. The CDR3 has 15 residues. V was cut by 0 bases and J by 6 bases, with 11 bases left in between. The CDR3 here is CASSPPSRVYEKLFF. CDR3 in DNA: TGTGCCAGCTCACCACCGAGCAGGGTATATGAAAAACTGTTTTTT.

This sequence joins TRBV2 and TRBJ2-7, with TRBD2 matching 13 bases. This CDR3 region has 15 residues. CDR1 and CDR2 (germline): SNHLY, FYNNEI. Trimming took 6 bases from V and 3 from J; bases not matched to a gene: 5. CDR3 residues: CASSEGLAGHYEQYV. CDR3 in DNA: TGTGCCAGCAGCGAGGGACTAGCGGGACACTACGAGCAGTACGTC.

This chain connects TRBV11-3 to TRBJ2-1, with 11 bases that match TRBD2. CDR3 length equals 15 residues. Germline values: CDR1 SGHNT, CDR2 YENEEA. Germline trimming cut 3 bases from V and 3 bases from J; bases unmatched to any gene: 1. DNA for the CDR3: TGTGCCAGCAGCTTGCTAGCGGGAGGCTACAATGAGCAGTTCTTC. It codes for CASSLLAGGYNEQFF.

CDR3: CASSLSGGDTQYF. CDR3 in DNA: TGTGCCAGCAGCTTATCGGGAGGAGATACGCAGTATTTT. The chain couples TRBV7-6 to TRBJ2-3; 7 nucleotides align to TRBD2. This CDR3 spans 13 amino acids. The V segment lost 2 bases and the J segment 5 bases; nucleotides outside the gene matches: 1. Germline-derived CDR1 and CDR2 are SGHVS and FNYEAQ. Combining the CDR3 with reference TRBV7-6 and TRBJ2-3 gives the whole variable domain GAGVSQSPRYKVTKRGQDVALRCDPISGHVSLYWYRQALGQGPEFLTYFNYEAQQDKSGLPNDRFSAERPEGSISTLTIQRTEQRDSAMYRCASSLSGGDTQYFGPGTRLTVL.

The chain combines TRBV5-1 with TRBJ2-5, with 8 bases matching TRBD2. V was clipped by 0 bases and J by 4 bases; unmatched bases: 5. The CDR3 runs 15 residues. Looked up from germline, CDR1 is SGHRS and CDR2 is YFSETQ. The CDR3 DNA follows: TGCGCCAGCAGCTTGGCCGGGACTAGGGGAGAGACCCAGTACTTC. Translated, it gives CASSLAGTRGETQYF.

The chain couples TRBV4-1 to TRBJ2-3; the match to TRBD1 covers 10 bases. V gave up 2 bases and J gave up 4 bases; unmatched junction bases: 6. The length of the CDR3 is 16 residues. CDR1 is MGHRA and CDR2 is YSYEKL in the germline V gene. As DNA, the CDR3 is TGCGCCAGCAGCCAATGGGGACAGGGGCGTCCAGATACGCAGTATTTT. Residues: CASSQWGQGRPDTQYF.

This chain joins TRBV7-8 and TRBJ2-5; 14 nucleotides line up with TRBD2. Germline V gene data show CDR1 as SGHVS and CDR2 as FQNEAQ. Germline trimming cut 0 bases from V and 4 bases from J; bases unmatched to any gene: 7. This CDR3 has 18 residues. For the CDR3, the DNA is TGTGCCAGCAGCTTAGCTAGTCGACTAGCGGGAGGGGGAGAGACCCAGTACTTC. This sequence encodes CASSLASRLAGGGETQYF.

This rearrangement joins TRBV5-1 to TRBJ2-3, with TRBD2 matching 11 bases. The germline V gene has CDR1 SGHRS and CDR2 YFSETQ. V dropped 4 bases and J dropped 6; count of bases not matched to a gene: 10. The CDR3 has 16 residues. The DNA for the CDR3 is TGCGCCAGCAGCCTCGGGACTAGCGGCCTAACGGATACGCAGTATTTT. This encodes CASSLGTSGLTDTQYF.

The gene calls are TRBV4-3 and TRBJ2-5; no firm D call. Trimming left V 0 bases short and J 5 bases short, with 4 bases between. The CDR3 is 12 amino acids. Per germline, CDR1 LGHNA and CDR2 YSLEER. CDR3 nucleotide sequence: TGCGCCAGCAGCCAAGATCGGGAGACCCAGTACTTC. Translated: CASSQDRETQYF.

V usage is TRBV2 and J usage is TRBJ2-5, with 13 nucleotides matching TRBD2. Germline V gene lookup returns CDR1 SNHLY and CDR2 FYNNEI. J was trimmed by 8 bases and V by 6 bases; bases with no gene match: 3. The CDR3 is made up of 13 amino acids. The CDR3 sequence is CASRRLAGGTQYF. CDR3 bases: TGTGCCAGCAGGCGACTAGCGGGGGGCACCCAGTACTTC.

This clone appeared a few times. The gene calls are TRBV2 and TRBJ1-5; a possible D gene is TRBD1 (6 bases). With 8 bases removed from V and 4 bases from J, the gap between germline ends came to 15 bases. Per germline, CDR1 SNHLY and CDR2 FYNNEI. The CDR3 consists of 14 residues. DNA of the CDR3: TGTGCCAGCGGCCGGACAGCACAAAATCAGCCCCAGCATTTT. This encodes CASGRTAQNQPQHF.

The chain is built from TRBV10-3 and TRBJ2-6, with D possibly being TRBD1 (5 bases). The CDR3 runs to 14 residues. Looked up from germline, CDR1 is ENHRY and CDR2 is SYGVKD. Trimming cost V 4 bases and J 1 base, with 5 bases left between them. CDR3 in DNA: TGTGCCATCAGTGGGACATCTGGGGCCAACGTCCTGACTTTC. Encoded protein: CAISGTSGANVLTF.

The V call is TRBV5-1, the J call TRBJ2-5; TRBD2 matches 8 bases. This CDR3 region has 15 residues. J gave up 4 bases and V 4 bases, and 9 bases lay outside the gene matches. CDR1 is SGHRS, CDR2 YFSETQ, per germline. Here the CDR3 DNA reads TGCGCCAGCAGCACAACCGGGACTAGGACAGAGACCCAGTACTTC. Protein product: CASSTTGTRTETQYF. The full variable domain, its missing parts supplied by reference TRBV5-1 and TRBJ2-5, is KAGVTQTPRYLIKTRGQQVTLSCSPISGHRSVSWYQQTPGQGLQFLFEYFSETQRNKGNFPGRFSGRQFSNSRSEMNVSTLELGDSALYLCASSTTGTRTETQYFGPGTRLLVL.

This chain uses TRBV6-5 with TRBJ2-7; 7 bases agree with TRBD2. Germline trimming cut 5 bases from V and 0 bases from J; bases unmatched to any gene: 4. CDR3 length equals 14 residues. Germline V CDR1 and CDR2: MNHEY, SVGAGI. Written as DNA, the CDR3 is TGTGCCAGCAGTATCGCGGGGGACTCCTACGAGCAGTACTTC. As protein: CASSIAGDSYEQYF.

J is TRBJ2-1 and V is TRBV5-4; 9 bases align to TRBD2. Germline V CDR1 and CDR2: SGHNT, YYREEE (reference sequence). This CDR3 is built from 15 residues. The J segment lost 5 bases and the V segment lost 0 bases, leaving 3 bases of the junction unmatched. This chain's CDR3 is CASSLESGGNNEQFF. The CDR3 DNA is TGTGCCAGCAGCTTGGAGAGCGGGGGGAACAATGAGCAGTTCTTC.

This chain links TRBV7-9 with TRBJ1-1; a possible D gene is TRBD1 (6 bases). Trimming cost V 7 bases and J 10 bases, with 19 bases left between them. The CDR3 is made up of 13 amino acids. Looked up from germline, CDR1 is SEHNR and CDR2 is FQNEAQ (reference sequence). The CDR3 sequence: CASIAPRGSRAFF. As DNA, the CDR3 is TGTGCCAGCATAGCACCAAGGGGGTCCCGAGCTTTCTTT.

This clone occurred a few times. This sequence joins TRBV18 and TRBJ2-7; maybe TRBD2 (5 bases). V was trimmed by 2 bases and J by 0 bases, leaving 8 bases between them. CDR1 is KGHSH, CDR2 LQKENI, per germline. The CDR3 runs to 14 residues. The CDR3 nucleotides are TGTGCCAGCTCACCAGCTGAGGGCTCCTACGAGCAGTACGTC. This gives the protein CASSPAEGSYEQYV.

The CDR3 coding sequence is TGCGCCAGCAGCTTATCCGGACTAGCGGGGGTCACAGATACGCAGTATTTT. Translated: CASSLSGLAGVTDTQYF. J is TRBJ2-3 and V is TRBV5-1; TRBD2 agrees at 13 bases. Germline values: CDR1 SGHRS, CDR2 YFSETQ. Losses at the gene ends were 2 bases for V and 2 bases for J; bases not matched to a gene: 5. There are 17 residues in the CDR3.

The chain recombines TRBV7-2 with TRBJ1-6; D not certain. The CDR3 covers 14 residues. V shed 3 bases and J shed 8 bases, with 11 bases lying between them. CDR1 and CDR2 from the germline V gene are SGHTA and FQGNSA. Here the CDR3 DNA reads TGTGCCAGCAGCTTCGAAGCTGTCGATTCACCCCTCCACTTT. It is translated as CASSFEAVDSPLHF.

This clone is a singleton in its sample. The chain uses TRBV6-5 and TRBJ1-1; 9 bases are a match to TRBD1. The CDR3 runs to 13 residues. V lost 2 bases to trimming and J lost 10 bases; unmatched junction nucleotides: 5. CDR1 and CDR2 from the germline V gene are MNHEY and SVGAGI. CDR3 amino acids: CASSYAGTGLAFF. CDR3 DNA: TGTGCCAGCAGTTACGCGGGGACAGGGCTAGCTTTCTTT.

This clone came up once. The gene calls are TRBV28 and TRBJ1-2; D possibly corresponds to TRBD1 (6 bases). Germline lookup yields CDR1 MDHEN and CDR2 SYDVKM. Trimming removed 6 bases from V and 3 bases from J, with 14 bases in between. The CDR3 has 14 residues. CDR3 sequence: CASRFQTGHYGYTF. As DNA, the CDR3 is TGTGCCAGCAGGTTCCAGACAGGCCACTATGGCTACACCTTC.

This chain links TRBV7-2 with TRBJ2-3; 7 bases are shared with TRBD1. Looked up from germline, CDR1 is SGHTA and CDR2 is FQGNSA. CDR3 length: 15 amino acids. V was pared by 4 bases and J by 10 bases, with 14 bases of the junction left unmatched. CDR3: CASSSSLTGALPQYF. The DNA for the CDR3 is TGTGCCAGCAGCTCATCACTCACAGGGGCCCTGCCGCAGTATTTT. Variable domain in full (rest from reference TRBV7-2 and TRBJ2-3): GAGVSQSPSNKVTEKGKDVELRCDPISGHTALYWYRQSLGQGLEFLIYFQGNSAPDKSGLPSDRFSAERTGGSVSTLTIQRTQQEDSAVYLCASSSSLTGALPQYFGPGTRLTVL.

This clone was seen only once. This sequence joins TRBV29-1 and TRBJ2-1, with a tentative D call TRBD2 (6 bases). The CDR3 totals 13 residues. With 3 bases removed from V and 8 bases from J, the gap between germline ends came to 14 bases. Germline values: CDR1 SQVTM, CDR2 ANQGSEA. As DNA, the CDR3 is TGCAGCGTTGAGAGGCGGGAACAGTATGAGCAGTTCTTC. As protein: CSVERREQYEQFF.